Listed here is a single T cell receptor (beta chain). Its specificity is not known. A junction boundary mismatches the germline segment, possibly from a read error. PCR was performed using 60 Vbeta and 13 Jbeta primers. The protocol was immunoSEQ multiplex PCR, while the TCRdb copy is restricted to in-frame clones and leaves out a portion. The sample lists 150,000 to 200,000 clones, 65% to 85% occurring once. These data originate in a study of cytomegalovirus exposure and HLA in healthy donors. Findings of the study overall: Across donors, sequencing depth was assumed by presence/absence analyses to be roughly uniform. Later work associated fewer than 20,000 TCR beta sequences with HLA alleles at 0.05 false discovery rate. It was reported that TCR beta sequences correctly inferred the HLA-A and HLA-B alleles for most subjects.

The source is a man aged 35-49 years in good health and CMV-seropositive. What was sequenced was PBMCs.

The CDR3 loop reads CSSSPTRTSGPSTDTQYF. DNA for the CDR3: TGTTCCAGCAGCCCGACGCGGACTAGCGGACCTAGCACAGATACGCAGTATTTT. The chain joins TRBV7-9 to TRBJ2-3, with 10 positions matching TRBD2. CDR1 SEHNR and CDR2 FQNEAQ come from the germline V gene (reference sequence). CDR3 size: 18 residues. Complete variable domain (other parts from reference TRBV7-9 and TRBJ2-3): DTGVSQNPRHKITKRGQNVTFRCDPISEHNRLYWYRQTLGQGPEFLTYFQNEAQLEKSRLLSDRFSAERPKGSFSTLEIQRTEQGDSAMYLCSSSPTRTSGPSTDTQYFGPGTRLTVL.